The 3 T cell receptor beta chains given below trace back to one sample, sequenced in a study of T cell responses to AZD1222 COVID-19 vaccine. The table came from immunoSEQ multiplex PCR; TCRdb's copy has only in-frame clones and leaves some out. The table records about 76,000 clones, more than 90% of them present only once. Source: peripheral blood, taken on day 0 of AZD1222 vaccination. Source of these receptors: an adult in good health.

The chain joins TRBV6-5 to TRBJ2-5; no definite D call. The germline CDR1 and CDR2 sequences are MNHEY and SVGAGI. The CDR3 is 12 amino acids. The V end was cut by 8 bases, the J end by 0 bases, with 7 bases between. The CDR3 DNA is TGTGCCAGCTCAGTGGACCAAGAGACCCAGTACTTC. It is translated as CASSVDQETQYF.

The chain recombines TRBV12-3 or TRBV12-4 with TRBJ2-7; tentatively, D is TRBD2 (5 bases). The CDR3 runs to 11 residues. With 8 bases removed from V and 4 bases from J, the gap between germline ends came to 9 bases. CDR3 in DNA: TGTGCCAGCGCGAGAGGGTACGAGCAGTACTTC. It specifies CASARGYEQYF.

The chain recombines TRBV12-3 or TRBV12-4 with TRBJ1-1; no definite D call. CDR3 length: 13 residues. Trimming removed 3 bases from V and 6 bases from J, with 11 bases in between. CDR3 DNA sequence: TGTGCCAGCAGTTTTGGGGAGATAGCTGAAGCTTTCTTT. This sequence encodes CASSFGEIAEAFF.